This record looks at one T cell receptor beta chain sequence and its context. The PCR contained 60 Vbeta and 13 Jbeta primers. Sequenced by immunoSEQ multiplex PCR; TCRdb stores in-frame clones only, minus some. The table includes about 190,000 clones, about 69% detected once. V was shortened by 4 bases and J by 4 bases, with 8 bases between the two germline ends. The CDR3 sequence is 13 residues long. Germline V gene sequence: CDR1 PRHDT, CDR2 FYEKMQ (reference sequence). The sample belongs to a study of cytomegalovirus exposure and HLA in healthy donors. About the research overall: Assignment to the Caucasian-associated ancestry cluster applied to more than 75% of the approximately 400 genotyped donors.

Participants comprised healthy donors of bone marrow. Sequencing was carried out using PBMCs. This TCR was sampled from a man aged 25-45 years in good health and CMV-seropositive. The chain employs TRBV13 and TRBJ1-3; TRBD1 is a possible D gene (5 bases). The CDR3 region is CASSSRTGNTIYF. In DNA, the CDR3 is TGTGCCAGCAGCTCGAGGACAGGAAACACCATATATTTT. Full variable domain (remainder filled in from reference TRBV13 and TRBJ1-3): AAGVIQSPRHLIKEKRETATLKCYPIPRHDTVYWYQQGPGQDPQFLISFYEKMQSDKGSIPDRFSAQQFSDYHSELNMSSLELGDSALYFCASSSRTGNTIYFGEGSWLTVV.